In this sample, the clone carrying this T cell receptor beta chain turned up once. The data stem from a study of blood T cell repertoires in COVID-19. Study summary: COVID-19 samples from acute and convalescent phases originated in the United States, Italy and Spain. Sources were T cells, B-cell-depleted T cells, or PBMCs; the material itself was cDNA or gDNA.

Assay: immunoSEQ multiplex PCR; the TCRdb copy retains only in-frame clones and omits some. This table holds about 36,000 clones, about 85% found once. This CDR3 region has 17 residues. Trimming took 4 bases from V and 6 from J; bases not matched to a gene: 12. Germline assignment: CDR1 SGDLS and CDR2 YYNGEE. The chain employs TRBV9 and TRBJ2-2, with 10 bases that match TRBD1. This receptor was obtained from a human donor in a cohort sampled during active COVID-19. Sequencing used peripheral blood. The CDR3 nucleotides are TGTGCCAGCAGCCCGCGGACAGGGGGTTTTGGGGCCGGGGAGCTGTTTTTT. Its translation: CASSPRTGGFGAGELFF.